This T cell receptor beta chain is from a study of OX40 agonist ivuxolimab in advanced cancers. Whole-study results and caveats: Antigens targeted by the expanded peripheral T cells were not determined.

CDR3 length: 15 amino acids. Germline loops: CDR1 SGHDT, CDR2 YYEEEE. J lost 3 bases, V lost 4 bases, and 3 bases had no gene match. Repertoires were generated with immunoSEQ multiplex PCR, while TCRdb's copy carries only in-frame clones and drops some. The data contain over 10,000 clones, about 85% of them singletons. This clone is categorized as medium-sized (0.01 to 0.1%). The antigen remains unidentified. The source was CD4+ or CD8+ T cells sorted from blood, collected in a trial of the OX40 agonist ivuxolimab. The chain links TRBV5-6 to TRBJ2-1, with 11 bases fitting TRBD2. The source is an adult with an advanced solid tumor such as melanoma, head and neck, liver or kidney cancer. The DNA of the CDR3 is TGTGCCAGCAGCCCCGGGACTAGCGGCTACAATGAGCAGTTCTTC. It codes for CASSPGTSGYNEQFF.